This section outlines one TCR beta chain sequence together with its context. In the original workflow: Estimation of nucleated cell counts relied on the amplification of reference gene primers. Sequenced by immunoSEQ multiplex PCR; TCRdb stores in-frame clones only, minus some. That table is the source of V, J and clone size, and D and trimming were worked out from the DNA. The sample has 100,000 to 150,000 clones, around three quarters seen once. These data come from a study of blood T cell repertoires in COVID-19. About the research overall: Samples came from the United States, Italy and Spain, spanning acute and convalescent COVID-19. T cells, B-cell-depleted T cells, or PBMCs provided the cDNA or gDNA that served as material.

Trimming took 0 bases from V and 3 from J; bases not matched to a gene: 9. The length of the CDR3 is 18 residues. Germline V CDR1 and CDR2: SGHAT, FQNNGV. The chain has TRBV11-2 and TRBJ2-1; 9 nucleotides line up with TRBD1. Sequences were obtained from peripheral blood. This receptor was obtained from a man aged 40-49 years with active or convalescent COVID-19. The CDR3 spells CASSLDPGQGTFYNEQFF. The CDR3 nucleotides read TGTGCCAGCAGCTTAGATCCCGGACAGGGGACGTTCTACAATGAGCAGTTCTTC.